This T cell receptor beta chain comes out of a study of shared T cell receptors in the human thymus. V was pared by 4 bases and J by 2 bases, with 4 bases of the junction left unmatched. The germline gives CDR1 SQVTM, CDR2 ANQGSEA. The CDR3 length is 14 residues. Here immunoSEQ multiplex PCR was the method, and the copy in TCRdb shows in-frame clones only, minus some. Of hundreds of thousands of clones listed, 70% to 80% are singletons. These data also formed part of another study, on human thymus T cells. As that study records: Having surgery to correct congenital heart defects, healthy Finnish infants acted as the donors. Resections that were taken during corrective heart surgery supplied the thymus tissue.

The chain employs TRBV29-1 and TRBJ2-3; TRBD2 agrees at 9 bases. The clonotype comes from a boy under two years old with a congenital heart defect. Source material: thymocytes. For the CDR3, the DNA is TGCAGCGTTGTAGCGGGAGAGAACACAGATACGCAGTATTTT. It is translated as CSVVAGENTDTQYF.